This T cell receptor (beta chain) was sequenced during a study of shared T cell receptors in the human thymus. Assay used: immunoSEQ multiplex PCR; TCRdb lists only in-frame clones, some missing. The sample includes about 660,000 clones, roughly 88% of them seen just once. V lost 5 bases and J 6 bases, leaving 11 bases between the germline ends. The CDR3 spans 13 residues. Per the germline V gene, CDR1 is SGHTA and CDR2 is FQGTGA. The same data also contributed to another study, on human thymus T cells. This second study notes: Corrective surgery for congenital heart defects was being performed on the healthy Finnish infants who served as donors. The study used thymus tissue resected during corrective heart surgery. There were highly overlapping thymic repertoires among unrelated individuals, as related research reported.

The sequenced sample consisted of thymocytes. The rearrangement uses TRBV7-3 and TRBJ1-5; the D is unclear. The origin of this receptor is a boy under three years old with a congenital heart defect. DNA of the CDR3: TGTGCCAGCAGCCCCGGGAGAGGTCAGCCCCAGCATTTT. As protein: CASSPGRGQPQHF.